This T cell receptor beta chain comes out of a study of regulatory T cells in long-lasting Graves disease. Note on this clonotype: Its matching antigen is unknown.

Notes on the study in general: Repertoires from persistent disease leaned toward TRBV28, TRBJ1-2 and TRBJ2-5. In persistent patients, shared public clonotypes (more than 2,500) outnumbered those in new patients (roughly 1,000). Peripheral blood, not thyroid tissue, was the sole material studied.

Time point: persistent/refractory GD, antithyroid drugs over 5 years with positive TRAb. RNA extracted from PBMCs served as the sequencing template. HTBI primers from iRepertoire and Arm-PCR of CDR3 regions yielded the TCR beta libraries. TCRdb re-called the multiplex PCR reads through MiXCR, storing one row per CDR3 protein. Here the sample spans fewer than 450,000 distinct CDR3 sequences, around 20% being singletons. The germline V gene has CDR1 SGHKS and CDR2 YYEKEE (reference sequence). The CDR3 sequence is 15 residues long. Trimming took 0 bases from V and 1 from J, leaving 11 bases between them.

This chain joins TRBV5-5 and TRBJ2-7; D call uncertain. The sequence was obtained from a female donor with Graves disease. This material consisted of peripheral blood mononuclear cells (PBMCs), taken when the disease was refractory, from a patient treated with antithyroid drugs. CDR3 region: CASSLVGGQSYEQYF. CDR3 DNA: TGTGCCAGCAGCTTGGTCGGTGGGCAATCCTACGAGCAGTACTTC.